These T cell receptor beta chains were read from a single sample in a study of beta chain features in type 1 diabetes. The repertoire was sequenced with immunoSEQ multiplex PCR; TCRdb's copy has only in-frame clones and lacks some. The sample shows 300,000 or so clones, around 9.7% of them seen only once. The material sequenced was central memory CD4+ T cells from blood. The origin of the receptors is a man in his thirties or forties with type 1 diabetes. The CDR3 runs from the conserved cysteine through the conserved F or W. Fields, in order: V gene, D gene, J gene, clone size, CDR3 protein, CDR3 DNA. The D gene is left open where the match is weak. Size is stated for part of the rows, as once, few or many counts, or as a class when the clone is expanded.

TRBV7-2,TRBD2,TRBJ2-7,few,CASSSGRGEQYF,TGTGCCAGCAGCTCCGGGAGGGGCGAGCAGTACTTC
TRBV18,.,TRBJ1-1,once,CASSTLPTGMNTEAFF,TGTGCCAGCTCCACACTACCGACAGGTATGAACACTGAAGCTTTCTTT
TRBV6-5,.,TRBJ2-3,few,CASSYGEGDTQYF,TGTGCCAGCAGTTACGGTGAGGGAGATACGCAGTATTTT
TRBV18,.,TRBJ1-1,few,CASSPDSEGTEAFF,TGTGCCAGCTCACCCGACTCGGAGGGCACTGAAGCTTTCTTT
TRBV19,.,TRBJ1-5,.,CASSISGAVNQPQHF,TGTGCCAGTAGTATATCGGGGGCTGTGAATCAGCCCCAGCATTTT
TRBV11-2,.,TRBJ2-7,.,CASSFRGLALEQYF,TGTGCCAGCAGCTTTCGGGGCCTGGCTCTCGAGCAGTACTTC
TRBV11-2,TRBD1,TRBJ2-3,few,CASSQQGATTDTQYF,TGTGCCAGCAGCCAACAGGGGGCCACCACAGATACGCAGTATTTT
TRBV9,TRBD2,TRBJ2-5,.,CASSPGVGLAGGQETQYF,TGTGCCAGCAGCCCCGGGGTGGGACTAGCGGGAGGCCAAGAGACCCAGTACTTC
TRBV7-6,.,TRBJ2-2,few,CASSLTNTGELFF,TGTGCTAGCAGCTTGACGAACACCGGGGAGCTGTTTTTT
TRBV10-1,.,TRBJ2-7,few,CASSPGNYEQYF,TGCGCCAGCAGTCCCGGGAACTACGAGCAGTACTTC
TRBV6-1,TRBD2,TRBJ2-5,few,CASSDSGTTKETQYF,TGTGCCAGCAGCGATTCCGGGACTACGAAAGAGACCCAGTACTTC
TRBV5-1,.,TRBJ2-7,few,CASSLDIYEQYF,TGCGCCAGCAGCTTGGACATATACGAGCAGTACTTC
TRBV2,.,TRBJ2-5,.,CASSGLMEGRGVETQYF,TGTGCCAGCAGCGGCCTTATGGAGGGGCGCGGAGTTGAGACCCAGTACTTC
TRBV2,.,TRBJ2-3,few,CASSEESARLDTQYF,TGTGCCAGCAGTGAAGAAAGTGCTAGGCTAGATACGCAGTATTTT
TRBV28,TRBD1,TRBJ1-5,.,CASSSQGENSNQPQHF,TGTGCCAGCAGTTCACAGGGGGAGAATAGCAATCAGCCCCAGCATTTT
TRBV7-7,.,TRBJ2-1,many,CASSLGPYNEQFF,TGTGCTAGCAGCCTTGGACCCTACAATGAGCAGTTCTTC
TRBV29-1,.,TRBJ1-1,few,CSVEDSLGGLEAFF,TGCAGCGTTGAAGACTCCCTGGGGGGCCTTGAAGCTTTCTTT
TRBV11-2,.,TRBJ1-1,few,CASSSPGTPLNTEAFF,TGTGCCAGCAGCTCTCCGGGGACACCTCTGAACACTGAAGCTTTCTTT
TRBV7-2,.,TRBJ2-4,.,CASSLVSDIQYF,TGTGCCAGCAGCTTAGTCAGCGACATTCAGTACTTC
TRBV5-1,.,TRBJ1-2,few,CASSPITTGLNYGYTF,TGCGCCAGCAGCCCCATTACGACAGGCCTTAACTATGGCTACACCTTC
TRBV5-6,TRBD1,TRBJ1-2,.,CASSLTTGGGYGYTF,TGTGCCAGCAGCCTAACGACAGGGGGCGGCTATGGCTACACCTTC
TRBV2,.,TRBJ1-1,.,CASSRQVNTEAFF,TGTGCCAGCAGTCGACAGGTGAACACTGAAGCTTTCTTT
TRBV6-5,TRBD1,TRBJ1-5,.,CASSQGVNQPQHF,TGTGCCAGCAGCCAGGGGGTCAATCAGCCCCAGCATTTT
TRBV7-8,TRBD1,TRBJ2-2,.,CASRSGQANTGELFF,TGTGCCAGCAGGTCAGGACAGGCGAACACCGGGGAGCTGTTTTTT